Each of the 20 T cell receptor beta chains below was sequenced from the same sample in a study of Graves' ophthalmopathy and Graves' hyperthyroidism. Beta-chain TCR CDR3 regions were amplified from RNA transcripts. First-round RT-PCR employed HTBI primers, with a second-round multiplex PCR after it. Using its own MiXCR run on the multiplex PCR reads, TCRdb lists one record per CDR3 protein. Of hundreds of thousands of distinct CDR3 sequences in the sample, approximately 39% were seen once. The source material was peripheral blood. The receptors originated from an adult man with Graves' ophthalmopathy.

The J gene is TRBJ1-4, the V gene TRBV7-9; TRBD1 aligns across 10 bases. The length of the CDR3 is 16 residues. Germline V gene lookup returns CDR1 SEHNR and CDR2 FQNEAQ (reference sequence). V shed 5 bases, J shed 7 bases, and the junction held 10 bases outside the gene matches. CDR3 residues: CASSNAGQGKGEKLFF. The CDR3 DNA is TGTGCCAGCAGCAACGCGGGACAGGGGAAGGGTGAAAAACTGTTTTTT.

The sample holds a few counts of this clonotype. This sequence joins TRBV12-5 and TRBJ2-7; D is unresolved. Germline V gene sequence: CDR1 LGHNT, CDR2 FRNRAP. This CDR3 comprises 12 residues. Trimming took 1 base from V and 6 from J, leaving 7 bases between them. CDR3 coding DNA: TGTGCTAGTGGTTTGGGTAACTCCGAGCAGTACTTC. This codes for CASGLGNSEQYF.

The chain couples TRBV5-4 to TRBJ2-7; the D gene could be TRBD1 or TRBD2 (7 bases each). Looked up from germline, CDR1 is SGHNT and CDR2 is YYREEE (reference sequence). The germline V and J ends were trimmed by 4 bases and 6 bases, with 23 bases remaining between them. This CDR3 has 16 amino acids. The CDR3 sequence: CASSAPNPPGGGEQYF. For the CDR3, the DNA is TGTGCCAGCAGCGCACCCAACCCCCCAGGGGGGGGCGAGCAGTACTTC.

The V gene is TRBV19, the J gene TRBJ2-7, with D perhaps matching TRBD1 or TRBD2 (5 bases each). V lost 4 bases, J lost 0 bases, and 13 bases lay in between. In germline, CDR1 is LNHDA, CDR2 SQIVND (reference sequence). This CDR3 is built from 15 residues. The CDR3 is CASSTAGGGSYEQYF. The CDR3 nucleotides are TGTGCCAGTAGTACTGCCGGTGGGGGCTCCTACGAGCAGTACTTC.

At least ten counts were recorded for this clonotype. The chain has TRBV20-1 and TRBJ2-7, with 7 bases that match TRBD1. CDR1 DFQATT and CDR2 SNEGSKA come from the germline V gene (reference sequence). Unmatched junction bases numbered 9, after V lost 5 bases and J lost 2 bases. This CDR3 region has 14 residues. The chain's CDR3 is CSAPWGQKAYEQYF. The CDR3 DNA reads as TGCAGTGCTCCGTGGGGACAGAAGGCCTACGAGCAGTACTTC.

This clonotype was observed many times. This chain joins TRBV20-1 and TRBJ2-6; unclear D gene. There are 12 residues in the CDR3. Germline V gives CDR1 DFQATT, CDR2 SNEGSKA (reference sequence). V was shortened by 3 bases and J by 2 bases, with 2 bases between the two germline ends. The chain's CDR3 is CSARTGANVLTF. For the CDR3, the DNA is TGCAGTGCTAGGACTGGGGCCAACGTCCTGACTTTC.

The chain is built from TRBV15 and TRBJ1-2; 10 positions agree with TRBD1. The CDR3 extends over 18 amino acids. CDR1 LNHNV and CDR2 YYDKDF come from the germline V gene (reference sequence). V shed 2 bases, J shed 0 bases, and the junction held 9 bases outside the gene matches. The CDR3: CATSRRGTGELTNYGYTF. Written as DNA, the CDR3 is TGTGCCACCAGCAGACGGGGGACAGGGGAACTTACTAACTATGGCTACACCTTC.

This chain links TRBV7-2 with TRBJ2-7; D is perhaps TRBD1 (5 bases). The CDR3 runs to 17 residues. The germline V gene has CDR1 SGHTA and CDR2 FQGNSA. The V end was cut by 5 bases, the J end by 1 base, with 21 bases between. The CDR3, as DNA: TGTGCCAGCAGCCAAGGTCTGGGGCCTTACTCTTCCTACGAGCAGTACTTC. Translating gives CASSQGLGPYSSYEQYF.

This clonotype was counted many times. J is TRBJ1-4 and V is TRBV27; D might be TRBD1 (6 bases). CDR3 size: 13 residues. The germline CDR1 and CDR2 sequences are MNHEY and SMNVEV (reference sequence). V was shortened by 4 bases and J by 5 bases, with 8 bases between the two germline ends. The CDR3 sequence is CASSSQGNEKLFF. The CDR3 DNA is TGTGCCAGCAGTTCCCAGGGGAATGAAAAACTGTTTTTT.

This clonotype showed up just a few times. V gene TRBV3-1 combines with J gene TRBJ2-7; D remains ambiguous. The CDR3 spans 13 residues. From germline, CDR1 is LGHDT and CDR2 YNNKEL (reference sequence). V lost 1 base and J lost 5, with 9 bases in between. CDR3 nucleotides: TGTGCCAGCAGCCAAGTTACAAACCACGAGCAGTACTTC. Protein product: CASSQVTNHEQYF.

The table lists this clonotype with many counts. The chain links TRBV9 to TRBJ1-3; D is unclear. This CDR3 has 12 residues. The V end lost 3 bases, the J end lost 10 bases, and 11 bases lay between the germline ends. The germline V gene has CDR1 SGDLS and CDR2 YYNGEE. Here the CDR3 reads CASSATAETIYF. The CDR3 DNA reads TGTGCCAGCAGCGCCACGGCCGAAACCATATATTTT.

Details on this clonotype: At one end, the junction sequence differs from germline, possibly due to a read error. The rearrangement joins TRBV4-2 to TRBJ1-1; 9 bases map to TRBD1. This CDR3 is 14 amino acids long. The germline V gene encodes CDR1 LGHNA and CDR2 YNFKEQ. CDR3 residues: CAGSDDRGATEAFF. As DNA, the CDR3 is TGTGCCGGCAGCGACGACAGGGGGGCAACTGAAGCTTTCTTT.

This clonotype was recorded many times. The gene calls are TRBV12-3 or TRBV12-4 and TRBJ1-3; 7 positions agree with TRBD1. J lost 8 bases, V lost 6 bases, and 7 bases had no gene match. There are 13 residues in the CDR3. The CDR3 nucleotides read TGTGCCAGCAGAACGACAGGGAGAGACACCATATATTTT. The encoded protein is CASRTTGRDTIYF.

This rearrangement joins TRBV6-6 to TRBJ2-2; D not certain. The CDR3 contains 15 residues. From germline, CDR1 is MNHNY and CDR2 SVGAGI (reference sequence). V gave up 2 bases and J gave up 2 bases, with 9 bases separating them. Written as DNA, the CDR3 is TGTGCCAGCAGTTACCTAGGGCCCAACACCGGGGAGCTGTTTTTT. This codes for CASSYLGPNTGELFF.

With regard to this clonotype: At one end, the junction sequence differs from germline, possibly due to a read error. The chain couples TRBV29-1 to TRBJ2-1; 10 bases align to TRBD2. Germline values: CDR1 SQVTM, CDR2 ANQGSEA. This CDR3 contains 15 residues. The CDR3 DNA reads as TGCAGCGTTGAAGATCAGGCTAGCGGGGGCTCTAGGCAGCTCTTC. This encodes CSVEDQASGGSRQLF.

Concerning this clonotype itself: Because the CDR3 is missing its conserved closing phenylalanine or tryptophan, this is likely a read error. The rearrangement joins TRBV5-1 to TRBJ1-5; D is perhaps TRBD1 (5 bases). The germline CDR1 and CDR2 sequences are SGHRS and YFSETQ. The CDR3 sequence is 16 residues long. The CDR3 DNA reads as TGTGCCAGCAGCTTGTTCGCGGGGGTGAAGAGTCAGCCCCAGCATTTG. Encoded protein: CASSLFAGVKSQPQHL.

The V gene is TRBV15, the J gene TRBJ1-5, with 8 bases lining up with TRBD1. Germline loops: CDR1 LNHNV, CDR2 YYDKDF (reference sequence). This CDR3 has 14 residues. Unmatched junction bases numbered 10, after V lost 9 bases and J lost 6 bases. In nucleotides, the CDR3 is TGTGCCACTAGCCAAGACAGGGGAGGTCAGCCCCAGCATTTT. Amino acids: CATSQDRGGQPQHF. Full variable domain (missing parts from reference TRBV15 and TRBJ1-5): DAMVIQNPRYQVTQFGKPVTLSCSQTLNHNVMYWYQQKSSQAPKLLFHYYDKDFNNEADTPDNFQSRRPNTSFCFLDIRSPGLGDTAMYLCATSQDRGGQPQHFGDGTRLSIL.

Concerning this clonotype itself: A much larger clone differs from this one at a single base, so this may be a read error. It is likely a read error, because the conserved phenylalanine at the end of the CDR3 is missing. V usage is TRBV13 and J usage is TRBJ2-7, with a weak D call TRBD1 (5 bases). The CDR3 runs to 14 residues. The V and J ends lost 5 bases and 5 bases respectively, with 16 bases between them. Germline values: CDR1 PRHDT, CDR2 FYEKMQ (reference sequence). The CDR3 DNA is TGTGCCAGCAGCCCCCGTGCAGGGCTGCACGAGCAGTACTGC. Its protein product is CASSPRAGLHEQYC.

In the case of this clonotype: A much larger clone lies a single base off, so this may be a read error. The chain combines TRBV5-1 with TRBJ1-4, with D possibly matching TRBD1 (5 bases). The V end lost 3 bases, the J end lost 8 bases, and 14 bases lay between the germline ends. CDR3 size: 14 residues. CDR1 is SGHRS, CDR2 YFSETQ, per germline. DNA of the CDR3: TGCGCCAGCAGCTCAACAGGACATGACGAAAAACTGTTTTTT. As protein: CASSSTGHDEKLFF.

This clonotype was counted many times. The chain joins TRBV11-1 to TRBJ1-1, with TRBD1 matching over 9 bases. The CDR3 extends over 16 amino acids. After removal of 2 bases from V and 6 bases from J, the junction contained 10 bases not matched to a gene. CDR1 and CDR2 from the germline V gene are SGHAT and FQDESV (reference sequence). CDR3 in amino acids: CASSLSSWGQGPEAFF. DNA of the CDR3: TGTGCCAGCAGCTTATCGTCTTGGGGACAGGGTCCTGAAGCTTTCTTT.